The entry below gives a single TCR beta chain sequence along with its context. Its specificity is not known. Other DNA sequences in the same sample also yield this CDR3. Positively selected for CCR7, the CD45RO-negative cells used as naive CD8 cells excluded terminally differentiated effector memory CD45RA+ cells. The CDR3 has 13 amino acids. Trimming stripped 4 bases from V and 1 base from J, with 7 bases between. The germline V gene encodes CDR1 MNHEY and CDR2 SMNVEV (reference sequence). When replicate PCRs were run on sorted subsets, they used around 200 ng DNA, some 29,000 T cell genomes. Here immunoSEQ multiplex PCR was the method, and the copy in TCRdb shows in-frame clones only, minus some. The table lists around 1.9 million clones, 90% to 95% of them singletons. This entry belongs to a study of shared clonotypes between healthy human individuals. Study context: Donor ages ranged 18 to 49 years: two women, a few men. CD4 naive and memory got three plates each, CD8 naive two, CD8 memory one.

Study-level points and caveats: Tissue TCR repertoires likely differ from these blood-only repertoires.

Source material: naive CD8+ T cells from PBMCs. V usage is TRBV27 and J usage is TRBJ1-1, with no clear D. The source of this sequence is a man younger than 30 in good health. Some clones in this sample may be carry-over from other donors' samples. CDR3 amino acids: CASSWGENTEAFF. The CDR3, as DNA: TGTGCCAGCAGTTGGGGAGAGAACACTGAAGCTTTCTTT.